Given below is one T cell receptor (beta chain) in context. Its antigen is unknown. Nominally healthy donors provided the samples, though records likely missed some immune exposures. The primer mix had 60 Vbeta and 13 Jbeta primers. Assay used: immunoSEQ multiplex PCR; TCRdb lists only in-frame clones, some missing. This table holds approximately 190,000 clones, roughly 13% found once. This record comes from a study of cytomegalovirus exposure and HLA in healthy donors. Findings and caveats of the study: Later work showed greater clonal expansion in HLA-associated TCR beta chains than in equally common others.

Germline V lookup: CDR1 SGHDN, CDR2 FVKESK. Germline trimming cut 6 bases from V and 7 bases from J; bases unmatched to any gene: 6. CDR3 length equals 14 residues. The sample comprised PBMCs. This sequence originates from a man aged 50-59 years in good health and CMV-seropositive. The V and J genes are TRBV14 and TRBJ1-4; 9 nucleotides line up with TRBD1. For the CDR3, the DNA is TGTGCCAGCAGACCGACAGGGGGGGTTGAAAAACTGTTTTTT. This encodes CASRPTGGVEKLFF.